The subject of this entry is one T cell receptor (beta chain). The antigen is undetermined. This sample was included in a study of a mutant IDH1 vaccine in newly diagnosed glioma. The repertoire was sequenced with immunoSEQ multiplex PCR; TCRdb's copy has only in-frame clones and lacks some. The top ten hold approximately 4% of the sample, which has roughly 60,000 clones, 80% to 90% seen once. The time point here: week 23, last vaccination. The vaccine gave 300 ug of a 20-mer mutant IDH1 peptide subcutaneously per dose. Trimming removed 3 bases at V and 2 bases at J, with 15 bases between. Germline V gene lookup returns CDR1 MNHEY and CDR2 SMNVEV (reference sequence). The CDR3 consists of 16 residues.

The sequence came from a young man with glioma. The sequencing here drew on PBMCs, taken from a glioma patient whose treatment included an IDH1 peptide vaccine. The gene calls are TRBV27 and TRBJ2-3; D unclear. The CDR3 region has the DNA TGTGCCAGCAGTTTCGGCCAGTTCCGACTCACAGATACGCAGTATTTT. It specifies CASSFGQFRLTDTQYF.